This T cell receptor (beta chain) was sequenced during a study of cytomegalovirus exposure and HLA in healthy donors. Whole-study results and caveats: A few CMV-associated chains proved CMV antigen-specific in vitro. Judged likely to be a sequencing artifact was a cluster of highly shared sequence variants. Cytomegalovirus-associated status was assigned to about 180 TCR beta chains.

13 Jbeta primers and 60 Vbeta primers were used for the PCR. The data were produced by immunoSEQ multiplex PCR, yet TCRdb's version contains in-frame clones alone and is incomplete. Among a few hundred thousand clones listed, about 93% were seen once. This CDR3 is 15 amino acids long. CDR1 and CDR2 from the germline V gene are MGHDK and SYGVNS. Comments on this clone: Its antigen is undetermined.

Sequenced: PBMCs. This receptor was obtained from a girl aged 2-10 years in good health and CMV-seronegative. The rearrangement joins TRBV25-1 to TRBJ2-5, with TRBD2 matching 10 bases. Gene TRBJ2-7 matches the end of the DNA better, so the J call may be wrong. The CDR3 is CASRPSGGAIYEQYF. CDR3 sequence (DNA): TGTGCCAGCAGACCTAGCGGGGGCGCAATTTACGAGCAGTACTTC.